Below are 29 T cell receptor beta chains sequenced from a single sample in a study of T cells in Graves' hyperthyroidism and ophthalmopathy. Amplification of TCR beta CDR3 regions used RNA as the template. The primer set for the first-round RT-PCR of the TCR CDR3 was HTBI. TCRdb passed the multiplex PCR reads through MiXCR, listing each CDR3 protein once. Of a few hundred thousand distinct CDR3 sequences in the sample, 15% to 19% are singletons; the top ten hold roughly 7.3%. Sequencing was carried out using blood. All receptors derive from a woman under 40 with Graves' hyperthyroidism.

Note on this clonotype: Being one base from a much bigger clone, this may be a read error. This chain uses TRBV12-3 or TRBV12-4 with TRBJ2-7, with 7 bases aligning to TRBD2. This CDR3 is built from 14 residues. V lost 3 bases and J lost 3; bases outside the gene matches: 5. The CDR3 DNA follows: TGTGCCAGCAGTTTTTTGGGGGGGGTCTACGAGCAGTACTTC. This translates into CASSFLGGVYEQYF.

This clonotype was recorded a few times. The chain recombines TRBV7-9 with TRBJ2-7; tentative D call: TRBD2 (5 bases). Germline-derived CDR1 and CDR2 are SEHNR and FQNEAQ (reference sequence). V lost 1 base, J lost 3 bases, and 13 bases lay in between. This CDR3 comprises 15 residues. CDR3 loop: CASSLVPAASYEQYF. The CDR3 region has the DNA TGTGCCAGCAGCTTAGTTCCAGCGGCAAGCTACGAGCAGTACTTC. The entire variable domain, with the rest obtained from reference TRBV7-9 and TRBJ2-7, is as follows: DTGVSQNPRHKITKRGQNVTFRCDPISEHNRLYWYRQTLGQGPEFLTYFQNEAQLEKSRLLSDRFSAERPKGSFSTLEIQRTEQGDSAMYLCASSLVPAASYEQYFGPGTRLTVT.

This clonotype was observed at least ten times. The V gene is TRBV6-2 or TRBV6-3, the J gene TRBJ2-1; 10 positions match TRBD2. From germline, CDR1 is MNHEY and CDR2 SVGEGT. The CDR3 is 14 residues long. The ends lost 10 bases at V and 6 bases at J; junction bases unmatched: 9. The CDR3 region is CATAEREGLNEQFF. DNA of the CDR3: TGTGCCACCGCTGAGCGGGAGGGCCTCAATGAGCAGTTCTTC.

CDR3 loop: CASSYLQPGLAMDTGELFF. The CDR3 bases are TGTGCCAGCAGTTACTTACAACCGGGACTAGCGATGGACACCGGGGAGCTGTTTTTT. The rearrangement joins TRBV6-2 or TRBV6-3 to TRBJ2-2, with 10 bases identical to TRBD2. The CDR3 extends over 19 amino acids. Germline CDR1 and CDR2: MNHEY and SVGEGT. V shed 1 base, J shed 3 bases, and the junction held 11 bases outside the gene matches.

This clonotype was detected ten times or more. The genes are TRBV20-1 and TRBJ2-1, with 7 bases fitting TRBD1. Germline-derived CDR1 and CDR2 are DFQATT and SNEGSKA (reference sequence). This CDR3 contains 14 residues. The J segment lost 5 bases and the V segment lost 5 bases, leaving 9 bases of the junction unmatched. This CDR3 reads CSASQGISHNEQFF. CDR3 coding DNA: TGCAGTGCTTCACAGGGGATTTCCCACAATGAGCAGTTCTTC.

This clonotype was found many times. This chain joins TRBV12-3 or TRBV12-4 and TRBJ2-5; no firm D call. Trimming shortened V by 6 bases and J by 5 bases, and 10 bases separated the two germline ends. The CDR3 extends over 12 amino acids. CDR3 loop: CASSLRSETQYF. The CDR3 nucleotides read TGTGCCAGCAGCCTGAGATCGGAGACCCAGTACTTC.

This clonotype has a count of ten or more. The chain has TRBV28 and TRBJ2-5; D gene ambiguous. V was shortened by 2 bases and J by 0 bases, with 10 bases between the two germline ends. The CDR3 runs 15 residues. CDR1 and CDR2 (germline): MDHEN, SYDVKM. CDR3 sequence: CASSLVLNYQETQYF. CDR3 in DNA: TGTGCCAGCAGTTTAGTTTTAAACTACCAAGAGACCCAGTACTTC.

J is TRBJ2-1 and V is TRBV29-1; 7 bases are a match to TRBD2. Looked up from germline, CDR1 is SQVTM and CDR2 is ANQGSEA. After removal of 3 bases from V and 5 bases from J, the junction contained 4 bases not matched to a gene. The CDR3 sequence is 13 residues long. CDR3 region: CSVEIAGDNEQFF. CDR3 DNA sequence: TGCAGCGTTGAGATAGCGGGCGACAATGAGCAGTTCTTC.

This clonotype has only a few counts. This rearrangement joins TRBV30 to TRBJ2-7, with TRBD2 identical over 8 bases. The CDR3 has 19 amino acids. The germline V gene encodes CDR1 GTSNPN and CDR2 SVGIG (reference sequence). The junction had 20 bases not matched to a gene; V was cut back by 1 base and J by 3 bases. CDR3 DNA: TGTGCCTGGAGTGGAACTCAAGCCCACACAGCGGGAGAGAACTACGAGCAGTACTTC. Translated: CAWSGTQAHTAGENYEQYF.

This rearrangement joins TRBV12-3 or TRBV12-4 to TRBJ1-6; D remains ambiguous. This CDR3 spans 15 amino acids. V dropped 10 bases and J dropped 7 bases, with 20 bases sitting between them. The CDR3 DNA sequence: TGTGCCACCCATCGGGTTGTCAGCCAGAATTCACCCCTCCACTTT. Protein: CATHRVVSQNSPLHF.

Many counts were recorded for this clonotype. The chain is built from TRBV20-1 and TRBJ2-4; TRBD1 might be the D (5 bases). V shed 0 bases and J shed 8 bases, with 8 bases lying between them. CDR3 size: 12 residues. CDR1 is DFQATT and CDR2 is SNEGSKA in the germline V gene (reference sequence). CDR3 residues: CSARDRVDIQYF. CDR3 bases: TGCAGTGCTAGAGACAGGGTGGACATTCAGTACTTC.

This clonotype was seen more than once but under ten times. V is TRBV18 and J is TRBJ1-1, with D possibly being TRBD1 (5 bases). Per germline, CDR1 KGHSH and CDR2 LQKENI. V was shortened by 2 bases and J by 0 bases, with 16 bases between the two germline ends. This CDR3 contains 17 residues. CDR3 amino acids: CASSPVVLGPMNTEAFF. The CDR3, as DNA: TGTGCCAGCTCACCAGTCGTATTGGGGCCTATGAACACTGAAGCTTTCTTT.

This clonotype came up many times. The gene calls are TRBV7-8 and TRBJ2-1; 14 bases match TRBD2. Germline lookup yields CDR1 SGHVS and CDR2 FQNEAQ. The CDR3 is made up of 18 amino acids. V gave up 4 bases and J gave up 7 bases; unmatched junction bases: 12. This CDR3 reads CASSYKLGTSGSLNEQFF. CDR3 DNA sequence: TGTGCCAGCAGCTACAAACTGGGGACTAGCGGGAGTTTGAATGAGCAGTTCTTC.

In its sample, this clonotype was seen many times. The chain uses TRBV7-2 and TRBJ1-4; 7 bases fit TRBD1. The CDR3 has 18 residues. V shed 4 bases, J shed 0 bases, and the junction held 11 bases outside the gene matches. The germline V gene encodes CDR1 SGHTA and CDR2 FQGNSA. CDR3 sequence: CASSSPAGTDPTNEKLFF. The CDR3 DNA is TGTGCCAGCAGCTCCCCGGCTGGGACAGATCCAACTAATGAAAAACTGTTTTTT.

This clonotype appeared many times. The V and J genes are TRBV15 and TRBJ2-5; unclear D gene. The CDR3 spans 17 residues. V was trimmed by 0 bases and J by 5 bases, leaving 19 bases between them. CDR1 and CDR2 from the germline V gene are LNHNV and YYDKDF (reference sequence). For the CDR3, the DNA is TGTGCCACCAGCAGAGATAGGCCGGCATCGTCCGGGGAGACCCAGTACTTC. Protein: CATSRDRPASSGETQYF.

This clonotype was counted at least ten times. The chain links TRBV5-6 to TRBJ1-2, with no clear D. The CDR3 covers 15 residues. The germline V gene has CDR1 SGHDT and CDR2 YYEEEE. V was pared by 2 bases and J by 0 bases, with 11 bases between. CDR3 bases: TGTGCCAGCAGCTTCGTGGGTCGGCCTAACTATGGCTACACCTTC. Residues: CASSFVGRPNYGYTF.

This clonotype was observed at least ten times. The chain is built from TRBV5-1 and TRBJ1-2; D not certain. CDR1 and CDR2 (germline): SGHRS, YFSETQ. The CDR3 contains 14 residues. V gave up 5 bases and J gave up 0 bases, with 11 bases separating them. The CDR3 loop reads CASSRPGPNYGYTF. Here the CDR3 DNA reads TGCGCCAGCAGTAGGCCAGGACCTAACTATGGCTACACCTTC.

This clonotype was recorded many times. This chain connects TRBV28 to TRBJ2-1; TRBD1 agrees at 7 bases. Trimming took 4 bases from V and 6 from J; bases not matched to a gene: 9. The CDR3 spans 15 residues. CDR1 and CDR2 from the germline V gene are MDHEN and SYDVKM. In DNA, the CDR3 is TGTGCCAGCAGTTCACCGGGACAGAATACCAATGAGCAGTTCTTC. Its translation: CASSSPGQNTNEQFF.

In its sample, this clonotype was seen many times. CDR3 nucleotide sequence: TGTGCCAGCAGGGGACAGGGGGGCACTGAAGCTTTCTTT. Its translation is CASRGQGGTEAFF. The chain couples TRBV2 to TRBJ1-1; 11 bases match TRBD1. CDR1 and CDR2 (germline): SNHLY, FYNNEI. V shed 6 bases, J shed 4 bases, and the junction held 1 base outside the gene matches. The CDR3 length is 13 residues.

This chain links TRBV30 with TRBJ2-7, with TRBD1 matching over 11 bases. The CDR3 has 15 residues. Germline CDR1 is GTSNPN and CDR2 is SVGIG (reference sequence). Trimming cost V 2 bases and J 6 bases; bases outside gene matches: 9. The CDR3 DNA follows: TGTGCCTGGAGTTCCCTAGGACAGGGGGCCTTCGAGCAGTACTTC. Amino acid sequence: CAWSSLGQGAFEQYF.

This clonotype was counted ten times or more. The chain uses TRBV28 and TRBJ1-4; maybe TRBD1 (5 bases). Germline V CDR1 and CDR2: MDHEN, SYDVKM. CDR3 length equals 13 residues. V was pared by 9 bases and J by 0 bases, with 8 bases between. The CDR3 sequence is CASKGATNEKLFF. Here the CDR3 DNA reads TGTGCCAGTAAAGGGGCAACTAATGAAAAACTGTTTTTT.

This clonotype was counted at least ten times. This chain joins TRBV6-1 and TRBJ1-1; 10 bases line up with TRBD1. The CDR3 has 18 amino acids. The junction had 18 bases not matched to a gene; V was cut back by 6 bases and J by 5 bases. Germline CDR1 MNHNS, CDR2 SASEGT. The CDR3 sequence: CASRTPGGRQGARTEAFF. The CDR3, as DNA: TGTGCCAGCAGGACCCCCGGGGGTCGACAGGGGGCGAGAACTGAAGCTTTCTTT.

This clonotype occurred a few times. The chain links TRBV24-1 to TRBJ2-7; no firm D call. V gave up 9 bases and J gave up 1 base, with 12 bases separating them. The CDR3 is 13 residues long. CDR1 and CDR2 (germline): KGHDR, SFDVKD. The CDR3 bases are TGTGCCACCCAATCGCCAAATTCCTACGAGCAGTACTTC. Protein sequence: CATQSPNSYEQYF.

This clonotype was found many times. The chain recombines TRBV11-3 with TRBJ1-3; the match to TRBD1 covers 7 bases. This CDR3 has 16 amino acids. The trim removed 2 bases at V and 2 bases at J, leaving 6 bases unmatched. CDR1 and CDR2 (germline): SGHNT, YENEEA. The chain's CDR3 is CASSLSQGVTGNTIYF. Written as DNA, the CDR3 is TGTGCCAGCAGCTTATCTCAGGGGGTTACTGGAAACACCATATATTTT.

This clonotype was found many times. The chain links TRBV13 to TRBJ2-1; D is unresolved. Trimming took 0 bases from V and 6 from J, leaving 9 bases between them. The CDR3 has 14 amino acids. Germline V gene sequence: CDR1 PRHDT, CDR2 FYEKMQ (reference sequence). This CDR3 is CASSLGRPVNEQFF. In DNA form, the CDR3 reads TGTGCCAGCAGCTTAGGCCGACCAGTCAATGAGCAGTTCTTC.

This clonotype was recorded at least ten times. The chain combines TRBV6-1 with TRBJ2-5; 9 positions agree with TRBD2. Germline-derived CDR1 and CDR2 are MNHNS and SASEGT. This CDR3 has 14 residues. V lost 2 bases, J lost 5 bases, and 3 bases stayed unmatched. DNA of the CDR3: TGTGCCAGCAGTGAACAGCGGGGGGCGGAGACCCAGTACTTC. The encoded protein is CASSEQRGAETQYF.

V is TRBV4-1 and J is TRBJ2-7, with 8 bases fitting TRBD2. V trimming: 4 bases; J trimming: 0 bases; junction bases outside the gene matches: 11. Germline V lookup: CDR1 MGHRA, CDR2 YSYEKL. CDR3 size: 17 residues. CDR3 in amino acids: CASSRRLAQQGSYEQYF. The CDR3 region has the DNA TGCGCCAGCAGCCGACGACTAGCGCAACAAGGCTCCTACGAGCAGTACTTC.

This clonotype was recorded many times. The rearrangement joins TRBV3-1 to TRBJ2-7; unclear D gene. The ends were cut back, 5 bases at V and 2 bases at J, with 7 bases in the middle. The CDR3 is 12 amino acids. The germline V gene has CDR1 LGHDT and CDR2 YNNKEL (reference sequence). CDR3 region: CASSNRPYEQYF. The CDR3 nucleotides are TGTGCCAGCAGCAACCGGCCCTACGAGCAGTACTTC.

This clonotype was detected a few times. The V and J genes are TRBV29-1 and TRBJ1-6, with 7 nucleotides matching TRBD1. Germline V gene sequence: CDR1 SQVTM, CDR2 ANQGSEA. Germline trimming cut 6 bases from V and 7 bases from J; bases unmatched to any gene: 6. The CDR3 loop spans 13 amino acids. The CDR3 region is CSVRDRDNSPLHF. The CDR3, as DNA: TGCAGCGTCCGTGACAGGGACAATTCACCCCTCCACTTT.